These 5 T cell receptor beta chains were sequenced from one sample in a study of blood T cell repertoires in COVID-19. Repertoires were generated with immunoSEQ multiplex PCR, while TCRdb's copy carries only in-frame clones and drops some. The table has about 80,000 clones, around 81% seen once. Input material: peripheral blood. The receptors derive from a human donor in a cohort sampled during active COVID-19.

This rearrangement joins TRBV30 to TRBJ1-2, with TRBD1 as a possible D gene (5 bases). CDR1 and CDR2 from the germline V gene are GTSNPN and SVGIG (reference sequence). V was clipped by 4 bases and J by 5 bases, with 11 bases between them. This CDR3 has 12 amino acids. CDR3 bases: TGTGCCTGGACCTTAGGGGATTATGGCTACACCTTC. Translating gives CAWTLGDYGYTF. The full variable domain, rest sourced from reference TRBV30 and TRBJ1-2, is SQTIHQWPATLVQPVGSPLSLECTVEGTSNPNLYWYRQAAGRGLQLLFYSVGIGQISSEVPQNLSASRPQDRQFILSSKKLLLSDSGFYLCAWTLGDYGYTFGSGTRLTVV.

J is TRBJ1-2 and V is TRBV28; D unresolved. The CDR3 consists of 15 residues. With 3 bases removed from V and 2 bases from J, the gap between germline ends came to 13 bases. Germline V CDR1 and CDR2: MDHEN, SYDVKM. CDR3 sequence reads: CASSFLGNSNYGYTF. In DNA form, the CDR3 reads TGTGCCAGCAGTTTTCTCGGTAACAGCAACTATGGCTACACCTTC.

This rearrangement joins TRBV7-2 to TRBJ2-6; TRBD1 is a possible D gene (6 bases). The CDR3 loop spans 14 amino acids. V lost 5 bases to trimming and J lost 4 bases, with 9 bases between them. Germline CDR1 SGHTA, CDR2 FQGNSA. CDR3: CASSGTPGANVLTF. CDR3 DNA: TGTGCCAGCAGCGGGACACCCGGGGCCAACGTCCTGACTTTC.

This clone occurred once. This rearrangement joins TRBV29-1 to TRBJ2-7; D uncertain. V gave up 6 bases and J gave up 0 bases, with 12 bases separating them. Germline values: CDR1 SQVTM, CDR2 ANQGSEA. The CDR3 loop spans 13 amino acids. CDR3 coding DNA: TGCAGCGTGGCGGAACCGTCCTCCTACGAGCAGTACTTC. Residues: CSVAEPSSYEQYF.

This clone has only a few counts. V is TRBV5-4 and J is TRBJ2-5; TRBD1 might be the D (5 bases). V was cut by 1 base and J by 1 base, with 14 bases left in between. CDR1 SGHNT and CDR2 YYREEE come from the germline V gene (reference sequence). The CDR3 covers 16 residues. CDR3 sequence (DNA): TGTGCCAGCAGCTTGCGGGCAGGGTTCTTCCAAGAGACCCAGTACTTC. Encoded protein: CASSLRAGFFQETQYF.